This T cell receptor (beta chain) originates from a study of response to subunit inactivated influenza vaccine (dated by TCRdb to 2016 to 2019). Regarding the research as a whole: Deep quantitative T cell receptor repertoire profiling was used in the study to track responses to a trivalent subunit inactivated influenza vaccine. On the study overall, not on this receptor specifically: It was suggested by the authors that each seasonal influenza vaccination may recruit only a limited number of new T cells.

Libraries were made using RT-PCR. The listed sequencing device is Illumina HiSeq 2500. TCRdb reprocessing: public reads trimmed at Q25 with fastp, clones called with MiXCR, in-frame beta chains kept. Each entry is one CDR3 protein sequence, shown with its most common DNA and genes. This sample has hundreds of thousands of distinct CDR3 sequences in its table, and 10% to 15% of those were observed once. Around 9.6% of the sample is in the top ten clones. Counted from cysteine to phenylalanine, this CDR3 has 14 amino acids. Of all the DNA, just the CDR3 is kept, 42 bases in frame from base 1. As encoded in the germline V gene, CDR1 is SGHRS while CDR2 is YFSETQ. Relative to germline, V is 1 base shorter and J is 4 bases shorter, with 11 bases between their ends. To note about this clonotype: Its antigen target is currently unknown. Per-nucleotide qualities are absent, and no much larger clonotype sits a single base away.

The source was PBMCs from blood, collected on the day of vaccination. The origin of this receptor is a man aged 45-65 years who received an inactivated influenza vaccine. Donor details come from another sample of the same person, matched by shared clones. The chain joins TRBV5-1 to TRBJ2-5, with the D gene uncertain. The DNA sequence follows: TGCGCCAGCAGCTTGAGTATTACTTCAGAGACCCAGTACTTC. Its amino acids are CASSLSITSETQYF.